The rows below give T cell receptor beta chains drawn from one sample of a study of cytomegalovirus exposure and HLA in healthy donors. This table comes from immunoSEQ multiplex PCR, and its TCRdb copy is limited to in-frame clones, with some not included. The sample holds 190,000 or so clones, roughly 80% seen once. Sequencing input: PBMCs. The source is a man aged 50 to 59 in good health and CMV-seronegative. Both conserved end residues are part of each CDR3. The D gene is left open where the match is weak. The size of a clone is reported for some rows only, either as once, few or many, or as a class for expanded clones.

CDR3 protein: CASRGTGERTIYF; CDR3 DNA: TGCGCCAGCAGAGGGACAGGGGAGCGAACCATATATTTT; V gene: TRBV5-1; clone size: .; J gene: TRBJ1-3; D gene: TRBD1
CDR3 protein: CASRRTSGSNNEQFF; CDR3 DNA: TGTGCCAGCAGACGGACTAGCGGGAGTAACAATGAGCAGTTCTTC; V gene: TRBV6-5; clone size: .; J gene: TRBJ2-1; D gene: TRBD2
CDR3 protein: CSVEPGQGSGELFF; CDR3 DNA: TGCAGCGTGGAACCGGGACAGGGGTCCGGGGAGCTGTTTTTT; V gene: TRBV29-1; clone size: .; J gene: TRBJ2-2; D gene: TRBD1
CDR3 protein: CASSLGGQGGNNEQFF; CDR3 DNA: TGCGCCAGCAGCTTGGGGGGACAGGGGGGGAACAATGAGCAGTTCTTC; V gene: TRBV5-1; clone size: .; J gene: TRBJ2-1; D gene: TRBD1
CDR3 protein: CASSEIPLGDRWVYGYTF; CDR3 DNA: TGTGCCAGCAGTGAAATTCCCCTCGGGGACAGGTGGGTCTATGGCTACACCTTC; V gene: TRBV6-1; clone size: few; J gene: TRBJ1-2; D gene: TRBD1
CDR3 protein: CASSQGVRDIQYF; CDR3 DNA: TGCGCCAGCAGCCAAGGGGTTCGGGACATTCAGTACTTC; V gene: TRBV4-1; clone size: .; J gene: TRBJ2-4; D gene: .
CDR3 protein: CASILTGGILSGNTIYF; CDR3 DNA: TGTGCCAGCATTCTTACAGGGGGCATACTCTCTGGAAACACCATATATTTT; V gene: TRBV7-9; clone size: .; J gene: TRBJ1-3; D gene: TRBD1
CDR3 protein: CASSHRGVSSYEQYF; CDR3 DNA: TGTGCTAGCAGCCACCGGGGGGTTAGCTCCTACGAGCAGTACTTC; V gene: TRBV5-6; clone size: .; J gene: TRBJ2-7; D gene: TRBD2
CDR3 protein: CASSLGQTSTDTQYF; CDR3 DNA: TGCGCCAGCAGCTTGGGGCAGACTAGCACAGATACGCAGTATTTT; V gene: TRBV5-1; clone size: .; J gene: TRBJ2-3; D gene: .
CDR3 protein: CASSPSSGGWAKLFF; CDR3 DNA: TGTGCCAGCAGCCCCTCATCAGGGGGCTGGGCAAAACTGTTTTTT; V gene: TRBV11-2; clone size: .; J gene: TRBJ1-4; D gene: TRBD1
CDR3 protein: CASSRDRGWITEAFF; CDR3 DNA: TGTGCCAGCAGTAGGGACAGGGGGTGGATCACTGAAGCTTTCTTT; V gene: TRBV6-1; clone size: .; J gene: TRBJ1-1; D gene: TRBD1
CDR3 protein: CASSYSRLAGGNEQFF; CDR3 DNA: TGTGCCAGCAGTTACTCCCGACTAGCGGGAGGCAATGAGCAGTTCTTC; V gene: TRBV6-5; clone size: once; J gene: TRBJ2-1; D gene: TRBD2
CDR3 protein: CASSEGTGIEQYF; CDR3 DNA: TGTGCCAGCAGCGAGGGGACAGGGATCGAGCAGTACTTC; V gene: TRBV9; clone size: few; J gene: TRBJ2-7; D gene: TRBD1